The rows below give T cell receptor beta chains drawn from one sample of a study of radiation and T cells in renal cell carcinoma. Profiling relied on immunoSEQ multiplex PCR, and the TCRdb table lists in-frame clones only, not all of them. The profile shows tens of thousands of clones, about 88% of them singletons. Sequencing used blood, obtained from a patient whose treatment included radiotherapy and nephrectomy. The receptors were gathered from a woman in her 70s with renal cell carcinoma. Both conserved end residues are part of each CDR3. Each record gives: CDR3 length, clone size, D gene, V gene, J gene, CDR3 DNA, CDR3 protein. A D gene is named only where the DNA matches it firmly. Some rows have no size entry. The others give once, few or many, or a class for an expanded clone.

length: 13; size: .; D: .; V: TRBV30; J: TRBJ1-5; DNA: TGTGCCTGGAGTACGGGTGACGATCAGCCCCAGCATTTT; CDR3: CAWSTGDDQPQHF
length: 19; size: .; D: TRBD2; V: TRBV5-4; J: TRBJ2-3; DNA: TGTGCCAGCAGCCCCTCGAGCGGTATGGGGCGGGGGGGCGCAGATACGCAGTATTTT; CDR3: CASSPSSGMGRGGADTQYF
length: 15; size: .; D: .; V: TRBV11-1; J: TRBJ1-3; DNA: TGTGCCAGCAGCACCACAGGCCCCTCTGGAAACACCATATATTTT; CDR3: CASSTTGPSGNTIYF
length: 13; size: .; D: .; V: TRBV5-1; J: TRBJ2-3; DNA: TGCGCCAGCAGCTATACCTCCTGGGATACGCAGTATTTT; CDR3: CASSYTSWDTQYF
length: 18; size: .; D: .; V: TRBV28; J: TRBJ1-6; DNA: TGTGCCAGCAGTTTAACCTGGAGGGGGGAATCCTATAATTCACCCCTCCACTTT; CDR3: CASSLTWRGESYNSPLHF
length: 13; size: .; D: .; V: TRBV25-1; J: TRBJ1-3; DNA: TGTGCCAGCACTCTCAGCTCTGGAAACACCATATATTTT; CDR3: CASTLSSGNTIYF
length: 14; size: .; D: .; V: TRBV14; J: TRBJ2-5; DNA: TGTGCCAGCAGCCCAACCGACAAGGGGGAGACCCAGTACTTC; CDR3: CASSPTDKGETQYF
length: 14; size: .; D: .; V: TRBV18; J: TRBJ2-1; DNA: TGTGCCAGCTCCCTCCGGGACTCATACAATGAGCAGTTCTTC; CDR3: CASSLRDSYNEQFF
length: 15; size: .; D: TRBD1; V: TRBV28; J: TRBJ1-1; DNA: TGTGCCAGCAGTTCGGGACAGGGACTGAACACTGAAGCTTTCTTT; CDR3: CASSSGQGLNTEAFF
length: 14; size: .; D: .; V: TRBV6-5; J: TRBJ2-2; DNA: TGTGCCAGCAGTTCCAATGTGGCCACCGGGGAGCTGTTTTTT; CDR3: CASSSNVATGELFF
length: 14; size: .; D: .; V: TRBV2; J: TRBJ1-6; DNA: TGTGCCAGCAGACGGGACCCTGGGAATTCACCCCTCCACTTT; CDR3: CASRRDPGNSPLHF
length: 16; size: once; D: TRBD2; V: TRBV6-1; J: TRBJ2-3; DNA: TGTGCCAGCAGTGAACAAGGACTAGCGGGGTCAGATACGCAGTATTTT; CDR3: CASSEQGLAGSDTQYF
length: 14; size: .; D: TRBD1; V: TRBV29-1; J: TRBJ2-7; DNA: TGCAGCGCCGGTGCCGGGACAGGGGGTTACGAGCAGTACTTC; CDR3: CSAGAGTGGYEQYF
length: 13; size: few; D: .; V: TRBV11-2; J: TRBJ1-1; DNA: TGTGCCAGCAGGATTCCAGGGACTGAAGAAGCTTTCTTT; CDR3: CASRIPGTEEAFF
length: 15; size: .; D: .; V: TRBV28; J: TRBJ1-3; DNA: TGTGCCAGCAGTTTTAGTCAGGGAGTAGGAAACACCATATATTTT; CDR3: CASSFSQGVGNTIYF
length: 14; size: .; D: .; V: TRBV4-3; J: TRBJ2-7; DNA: TGCGCCAGCAGCCAAGATGGCAGGGCCTACGAGCAGTACTTC; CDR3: CASSQDGRAYEQYF
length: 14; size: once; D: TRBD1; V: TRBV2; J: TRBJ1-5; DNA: TGTGCCAGCAGTGAGGACAGGGGAGGCCAGCCCCAGCATTTT; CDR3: CASSEDRGGQPQHF
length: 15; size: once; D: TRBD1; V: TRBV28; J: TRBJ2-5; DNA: TGTGCCAGCAGTTTCTCTCGGGACAGGAAAGAGACCCAGTACTTC; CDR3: CASSFSRDRKETQYF
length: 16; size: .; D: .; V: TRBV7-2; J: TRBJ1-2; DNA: TGTGCCAGCAGCTTTCTGAGACGGGCTACATCCTATGGCTACACCTTC; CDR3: CASSFLRRATSYGYTF
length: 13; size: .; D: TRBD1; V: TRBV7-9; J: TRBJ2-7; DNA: TGTGCCAGCAGCGCCGGGACAGGAGCGGGGCAGTACTTC; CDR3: CASSAGTGAGQYF
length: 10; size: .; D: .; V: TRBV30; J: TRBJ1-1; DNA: TGTGCCTGGAGGAGACCTGAAGCTTTCTTT; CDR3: CAWRRPEAFF
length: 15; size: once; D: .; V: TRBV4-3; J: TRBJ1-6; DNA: TGCGCCAGCAGCCAAGATAGCGCAGGGAGATCACCCCTCCACTTT; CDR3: CASSQDSAGRSPLHF
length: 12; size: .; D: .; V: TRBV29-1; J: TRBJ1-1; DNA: TGCAGTGGAGAACAGGGTGACACTGAAGCTTTCTTT; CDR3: CSGEQGDTEAFF
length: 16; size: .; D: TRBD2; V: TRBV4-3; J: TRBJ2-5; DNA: TGCGCCAGCAGCCAAGACCGGATAGCGGGGAAAGAGACCCAGTACTTC; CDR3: CASSQDRIAGKETQYF
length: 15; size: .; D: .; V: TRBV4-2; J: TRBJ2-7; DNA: TGTGCCAGCAGCCAGCTAGTCAGCTTGCTAGGGGAGCAGTACTTC; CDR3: CASSQLVSLLGEQYF
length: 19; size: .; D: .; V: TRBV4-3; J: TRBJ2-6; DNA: TGCGCCAGCAGCCAAGAGGGAGACTACCCTTCCTCTGGGGCCAACGTCCTGACTTTC; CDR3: CASSQEGDYPSSGANVLTF
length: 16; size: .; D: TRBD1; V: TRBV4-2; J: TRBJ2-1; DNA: TGTGCCAGCAGCCAAGATGGGACAGGGGGCTACAATGAGCAGTTCTTC; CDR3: CASSQDGTGGYNEQFF
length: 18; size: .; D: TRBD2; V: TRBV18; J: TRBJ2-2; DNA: TGTGCCAGCTCACCACGCGGACTAGCGGGGGATAACACCGGGGAGCTGTTTTTT; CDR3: CASSPRGLAGDNTGELFF
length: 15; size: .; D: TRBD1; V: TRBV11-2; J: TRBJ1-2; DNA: TGTGCCAGCAGCTCCGGACAGGGGGGGAACTATGGCTACACCTTC; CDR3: CASSSGQGGNYGYTF
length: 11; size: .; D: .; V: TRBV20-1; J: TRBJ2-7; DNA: TGCAGTGCCCATCCACAAGGGGAGCAGTACTTC; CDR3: CSAHPQGEQYF
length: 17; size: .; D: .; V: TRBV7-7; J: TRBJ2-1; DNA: TGTGCTAGCAGCTTAGTACACTGGCGCTCTGCCAGCAATGAGCAGTTCTTC; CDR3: CASSLVHWRSASNEQFF
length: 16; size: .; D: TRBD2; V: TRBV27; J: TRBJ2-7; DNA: TGTGCCAGCAGTTCACTCCTAGCGGGGGGGCCACGCGAGCAGTACTTC; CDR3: CASSSLLAGGPREQYF
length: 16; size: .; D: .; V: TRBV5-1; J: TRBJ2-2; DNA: TGCGCCAGCAGCGCGCCGGGACGGAAAAACACCGGGGAGCTGTTTTTT; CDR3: CASSAPGRKNTGELFF
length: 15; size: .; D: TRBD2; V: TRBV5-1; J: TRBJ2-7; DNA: TGCGCCAGCAGCCCTGCGTTGCGGGGGGCCTACGAGCAGTACTTC; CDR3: CASSPALRGAYEQYF
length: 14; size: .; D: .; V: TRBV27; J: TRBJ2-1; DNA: TGTGCCAGCAGTTTTACAGGGCGCGACAATGAGCAGTTCTTC; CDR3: CASSFTGRDNEQFF
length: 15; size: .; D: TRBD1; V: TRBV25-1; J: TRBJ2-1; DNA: TGTGCCAGCAGTGAAGCAGGGGGCTACTACAATGAGCAGTTCTTC; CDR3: CASSEAGGYYNEQFF
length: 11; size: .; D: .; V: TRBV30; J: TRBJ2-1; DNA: TGTGCCTGGAGTCCCATCAATGAGCAGTTCTTC; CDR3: CAWSPINEQFF
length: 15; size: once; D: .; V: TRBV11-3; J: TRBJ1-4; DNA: TGTGCCAGCAGCCCCCGCGAAGCTATGAATGAAAAACTGTTTTTT; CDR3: CASSPREAMNEKLFF
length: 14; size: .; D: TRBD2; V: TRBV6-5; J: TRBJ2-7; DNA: TGTGCCAGCAGTGGCGGGGGGGCTCGCTTCGAGCAGTACTTC; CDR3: CASSGGGARFEQYF
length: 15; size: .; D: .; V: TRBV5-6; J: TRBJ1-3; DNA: TGTGCCAGCAGCTTGGTAGGAGGCTCTGGAAACACCATATATTTT; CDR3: CASSLVGGSGNTIYF
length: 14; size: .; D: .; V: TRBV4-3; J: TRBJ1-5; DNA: TGCGCCAGCAGCCAAGATCCGCTCAATCAGCCCCAGCATTTT; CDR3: CASSQDPLNQPQHF